This TCR beta chain emerged from a study of cytomegalovirus exposure and HLA in healthy donors (TCRdb year 2017). Looking at the study overall: In an earlier analysis of 587 of the donors, approximately 260 Gb of sequence data and 90 million to 130 million unique TCR beta sequences from some 170 million T cells were reported. In a later analysis, previously published TCR beta repertoires from about 640 donors were re-analyzed and high-resolution HLA genotyping was added so that TCR occurrence patterns could be studied. HLA typing included class I and class II loci at four-digit resolution. The study aimed to test whether signatures of past pathogen exposure could be identified by cataloging public T cell receptors. To predict cytomegalovirus infection status, the study brought together high-throughput TCR immunosequencing, statistical association of individual TCRs with disease status, and machine learning. The study profiled the T cell repertoires of about 720 subjects by immunosequencing and related them to cytomegalovirus serostatus. In an earlier analysis of a few hundred of the donors, high-throughput TCR beta sequencing was used to judge whether each TCR beta V gene segment behaved as functional or pseudogenic. On average, roughly 250,000 unique TCR beta nucleotide sequences were sequenced per donor among roughly 430 genotyped donors of the cohort, with roughly 18% of those sequences being non-productive. Every discovery cohort repertoire had been produced on one sequencing platform. Donor age, sex, ethnicity and CMV serostatus were collected together with the repertoire data. A later genetic analysis used genome-wide SNP genotypes for about 65% of the 666 donors, treating that subset as a discovery cohort. Along with the approximately 670-subject first cohort, a separate validation cohort of approximately 110 different subjects was used. Because of strong linkage in the cohort, roughly 5 DR-DQ haplotypes were treated as single units for association and clustering. The number of typed donors differed by locus: about 620-640 for A, B, C, DRB1 and DQB1; approximately 520 for DQA1; 606 for DPA1; and roughly 450 for DPB1. Roughly 300 gigabases of sequencing data and 78 million or so unique TCR sequences were included in an early release covering about 600 HLA-typed donors. Rather than using new phenotypic data, the later analysis identified candidate immune exposures from TCR beta sequences and from how often those sequences occurred across donors. Among the roughly 370 genotyped donors, approximately 82% belonged to the genetic ancestry cluster associated with self-reported Caucasian donors. Results the study describes overall, beyond this receptor: When HLA alleles, especially DR and DQ, strongly co-occurred, attributing TCR associations to individual alleles was difficult. At a false discovery rate of 0.05, a later analysis linked some 18,000 TCR beta sequences to specific HLA alleles. The classifier was reported to diagnose cytomegalovirus status with high specificity and sensitivity in both the original and validation cohorts. A later analysis found that HLA-associated TCR beta chains were more clonally expanded and had lower generation probabilities than equally common non-associated chains. A later analysis found that TCR association rates varied across HLA loci, with DRB1 alleles showing the most associated TCRs and HLA-C alleles the fewest. Roughly 17 rarely observed V segments, including chromosome 9 orphons, were excluded from the earlier analysis of several hundred of the donors because counts were too low. Across donors, most TCR sequences were observed very rarely, whereas some public TCRs were present in many individuals. In an earlier analysis of a few hundred of the donors, most TCR beta V segments were observed in productive rearrangements about 90% or about 30% of the time, broadly matching IMGT annotations. Because some donors lacked HLA typing at each locus, the association tests relied only on the typed subset. According to a later analysis, most CMV-associated TCR beta chains appeared to be HLA-restricted, and the HLA associations seemed to be driven largely by CMV exposure. In vitro tests confirmed that a few of the cytomegalovirus-associated TCR beta chains recognize cytomegalovirus antigens. A further reported finding was that TCR beta sequences accurately predicted the HLA-A and HLA-B alleles for most subjects in the first cohort. In a later analysis, several top co-occurrence clusters were reported to appear linked to parvovirus B19, influenza, CMV and Epstein-Barr virus. Sequencing depth was assumed to be roughly uniform across donors in the presence/absence analyses, though that assumption may not hold. The sequencing pipeline was judged likely to have produced a cluster of highly shared sequence variants as a technical artifact. The only immune exposure information available for the cohort was CMV serostatus. A later genetic analysis associated a missense DCLRE1C variant with V-gene and J-gene trimming of TCR beta chains, and an independent cohort replicated the association. Correlated functional status among segregating V segments might reflect linkage disequilibrium, but an unknown experimental factor could not be ruled out. A later genetic analysis reported fewer N-insertions in productive TCRs among donors in an Asian-associated ancestry cluster than the approximately 700-donor mean. The authors suggested that the approach could potentially be extended to other disease states and immunological phenotypes. Some IMGT-functional V segments, including TRBV6-2 and TRBV6-3, could not be distinguished by the 87-base-pair reads and were therefore excluded. The study gave a list of 150 to 200 TCR beta chains associated with cytomegalovirus. This cohort had only TCR beta chains sequenced, and the lack of alpha or paired-chain data limited which features could be detected.

The cohort consisted of 600 to 750 healthy bone marrow donors. All cohort members were sampled while nominally healthy, although unrecorded immune exposures were likely present. The donor was CMV seronegative and belonged to the group of 320 or so seronegative cohort members. A peripheral blood sample was collected from each donor, and TCR beta sequencing was performed on peripheral blood mononuclear cells. The Qiagen DNeasy Blood Extraction Kit was used to extract genomic DNA from the blood cell samples. Points on this clone: The clone's antigen remains unknown. There are no base qualities to consult, and no much larger clone falls within one base.

The junction shows trimming of 3 bases on V and 2 bases on J, plus 10 bases between the germline ends. The CDR3 runs 14 residues from the cysteine to the phenylalanine. Of all the DNA, just the CDR3 is kept, 42 bases in frame from base 1. CDR1 and CDR2, per the germline V gene, are MNHNS and SASEGT. The method behind the library was the immunoSEQ multiplex PCR assay. For the multiplex PCR, a mixture combining 60 forward primers for TCR Vbeta segments and 13 reverse primers for TCR Jbeta segments was used. Amplification of the CDR3 region of rearranged TCR beta genes was performed with a multiplex PCR assay on genomic DNA. The amplified TCR beta libraries were sequenced on the Illumina HiSeq System as 87-base-pair reads. The authors' pipeline ran thus. A later analysis counted about 80 million unique TCR beta chains across the roughly 700 repertoires, and around 9.9 million of these chains were shared by at least two donors. To remove PCR and sequencing errors, raw reads were error-corrected and collapsed into unique sequences using a nearest-neighbor algorithm that merged closely related sequences. CDR3 sequences were aligned to IMGT reference sequences to assign V, D and J gene segments. For a sequence to be retained, at least a six-nucleotide match to both a V gene segment and a J gene segment was required. Rearrangements were classified as productive when the CDR3 lacked stop codons and remained in frame with V and J, and all other rearrangements were classified as non-productive. CDR3 was defined by IMGT convention, running from the second conserved V-encoded cysteine to the conserved J-encoded phenylalanine. The earlier analysis of around 640 of the donors excluded sequences that lacked an unambiguous match to a single V gene segment. An earlier analysis of several hundred of the donors called V segments functional above 56.7% productive rearrangements and segregating when the between-donor standard deviation exceeded 5%. To diagnose cytomegalovirus status from the catalog of TCR beta chain sequences, a statistical classification framework was built. A later analysis assigned V and J genes by comparing TCR nucleotide sequences with IMGT/GENE-DB human TR gene sequences. A later analysis assigned CDR3 sequences and most-parsimonious VDJ recombination scenarios with the TCRdist pipeline. In a later analysis, every TCR beta chain was defined by the combination of its CDR3 amino acid sequence and its V-gene family, and reads without a unique V-gene family were dropped. In a later analysis, 500 to 650 highly shared, low-generation-probability nucleotide sequences were removed to address suspected cross-contamination and a sequencing artifact. In a later analysis, a clonal expansion index was calculated for each public chain from normalized within-repertoire ranks of inferred template counts. In a later analysis, generation probabilities were computed with a VDJ recombination model fitted to out-of-frame rearrangements, and the resulting probabilities were checked against IGoR. In a later analysis, hypergeometric tests were used to score TCR-TCR, TCR-HLA and TCR-CMV co-occurrence, with a repertoire-size bias correction applied to TCR pairs. False discovery rates were estimated in a later analysis by permuting HLA or CMV assignments 20 times. In a later analysis, co-occurring TCRs were grouped using DBSCAN, with TCRdist sequence similarity added in when clustering inside HLA-allele-positive subsets. Repertoires with fewer than 30,000 or more than 120,000 public chains, plus five repertoires with anomalous nucleotide sharing, were excluded from co-occurrence clustering. As stored in TCRdb, this immuneACCESS dataset retains in-frame rearrangements with V and J assigned. A fraction of the clones does not appear; measured against another copy, unresolved V genes explain less than half of the discrepancy, and the remainder lacks a known reason. D and trimming come from the DNA, and the V and J calls and clone size come from that table. The sample table holds 75,000 to 85,000 clones, of which around 82% were seen once. The biggest ten clones account for 0.9% to 1.2% of the sample.

The sample taken for sequencing was PBMCs. This receptor was obtained from a male donor in good health and CMV-seronegative. The V and J genes are TRBV6-1 and TRBJ2-5, and the D gene may be TRBD1, 6 bases matching. The CDR3 protein sequence reads: CASSDVTGQETQYF. The sequenced DNA is TGTGCCAGCAGTGATGTAACAGGGCAAGAGACCCAGTACTTC.